These 31 T cell receptor beta chains were all obtained from the same sample, sequenced in a study of beta chain features in type 1 diabetes. TCRB transcripts that were expressed got sequenced, as all of the isolated RNA had been reverse transcribed. Assay used: immunoSEQ multiplex PCR; TCRdb lists only in-frame clones, some missing. The sample lists 450,000 to 600,000 clones; around 30% were seen once. The sequencing sample was made of naive CD4+ T cells from blood. All receptors derive from a man aged 18 to 35 in good health.

The rearrangement uses TRBV25-1 and TRBJ2-7, with D maybe TRBD2 (5 bases). The CDR3 totals 14 residues. Germline CDR1 and CDR2: MGHDK and SYGVNS. Trimming removed 2 bases at V and 0 bases at J, with 8 bases between. The CDR3 region has the DNA TGTGCCAGCAGTGAAGCCACTAGCTCCTACGAGCAGTACTTC. The encoded protein is CASSEATSSYEQYF.

J is TRBJ1-2 and V is TRBV7-3, with a weak D call TRBD1 (5 bases). The V gene's germline CDR1 is SGHTA and CDR2 FQGTGA. The CDR3 runs to 15 residues. Deletions cut 4 bases from V and 5 bases from J, with 17 bases between. The CDR3 DNA sequence: TGTGCCAGCAGCTCAACCGGGACGGATCGGTATGGCTACACCTTC. As protein: CASSSTGTDRYGYTF.

The J gene is TRBJ2-7, the V gene TRBV9; 10 bases align to TRBD2. The CDR3 extends over 18 amino acids. The germline V gene has CDR1 SGDLS and CDR2 YYNGEE. Trimming removed 0 bases from V and 3 bases from J; junction bases left unmatched: 12. In nucleotides, the CDR3 is TGTGCCAGCAGCGTAGATGGTAGCGGGAGGAATTCTGTCTACGAGCAGTACTTC. This sequence encodes CASSVDGSGRNSVYEQYF.

This clone was detected a few times. The chain has TRBV6-6 and TRBJ2-7; D ambiguous. CDR3 length equals 12 residues. Trimming stripped 7 bases from V and 4 bases from J, with 11 bases between. Germline CDR1 MNHNY, CDR2 SVGAGI (reference sequence). For the CDR3, the DNA is TGTGCCAGCACCCCGGACCAATACGAGCAGTACTTC. It is translated as CASTPDQYEQYF.

This clone was counted a few times. The rearrangement uses TRBV5-4 and TRBJ2-1, with D possibly matching TRBD2 (6 bases). Between the trimmed V and J ends, which lost 0 bases and 2 bases, there was a span of 12 bases. The germline V gene encodes CDR1 SGHNT and CDR2 YYREEE (reference sequence). The CDR3 has 16 residues. The CDR3 DNA reads TGTGCCAGCAGCTTGGCCGGCGGAGGGACCTACAATGAGCAGTTCTTC. This codes for CASSLAGGGTYNEQFF.

The V and J genes are TRBV7-2 and TRBJ2-3; D not resolved. The CDR3 consists of 13 residues. Germline CDR1 SGHTA, CDR2 FQGNSA. Trimming removed 0 bases from V and 0 bases from J, with 1 base in between. Here the CDR3 reads CASSLASTDTQYF. Here the CDR3 DNA reads TGTGCCAGCAGCTTAGCTAGCACAGATACGCAGTATTTT.

This chain connects TRBV4-1 to TRBJ1-1, with 7 bases identical to TRBD1. The germline gives CDR1 MGHRA, CDR2 YSYEKL. V lost 4 bases to trimming and J lost 2 bases; unmatched junction nucleotides: 7. This CDR3 comprises 15 residues. CDR3 nucleotide sequence: TGCGCCAGCAGCCCAGGGGGAGGAAGAAACACTGAAGCTTTCTTT. This sequence encodes CASSPGGGRNTEAFF.

The rearrangement joins TRBV5-1 to TRBJ2-7; 10 positions match TRBD2. The CDR3 consists of 15 residues. The V gene's germline CDR1 is SGHRS and CDR2 YFSETQ. Losses at the gene ends were 5 bases for V and 0 bases for J; bases not matched to a gene: 5. The CDR3 region has the DNA TGCGCCAGCAGGCTAGCGGGAGCCAGCTCCTACGAGCAGTACTTC. Translation gives CASRLAGASSYEQYF.

Concerning this clone: Additional DNA sequences in this sample encode the identical CDR3. The chain carries TRBV30 and TRBJ2-7, with D hard to call. The CDR3 contains 12 residues. Looked up from germline, CDR1 is GTSNPN and CDR2 is SVGIG (reference sequence). The V and J ends lost 0 bases and 3 bases respectively, with 6 bases between them. CDR3 loop: CAWSVSGYEQYF. The CDR3 nucleotides read TGTGCCTGGAGTGTATCAGGCTACGAGCAGTACTTC.

This sequence joins TRBV29-1 and TRBJ2-7; 7 positions agree with TRBD1. The CDR3 loop spans 12 amino acids. Trimming took 7 bases from V and 0 from J; bases not matched to a gene: 3. Germline values: CDR1 SQVTM, CDR2 ANQGSEA. This chain's CDR3 is CSGGQTSYEQYF. CDR3 bases: TGCAGCGGGGGACAGACCTCCTACGAGCAGTACTTC.

This clone has more than one count but fewer than ten. The chain employs TRBV28 and TRBJ1-2; D ambiguous. This CDR3 comprises 13 residues. The germline V and J ends were trimmed by 6 bases and 2 bases, with 10 bases remaining between them. Germline V gene sequence: CDR1 MDHEN, CDR2 SYDVKM. In nucleotides, the CDR3 is TGTGCCAGCAGGGAACCGGGGAACTATGGCTACACCTTC. Its protein is CASREPGNYGYTF.

V gene TRBV11-2 combines with J gene TRBJ2-3; no clear D gene. The CDR3 is 16 residues long. Trimming pared 5 bases from V and 0 bases from J, leaving 15 bases between. Germline V gene sequence: CDR1 SGHAT, CDR2 FQNNGV. The CDR3 nucleotides read TGTGCCAGCAGCCAAATCCAGCGAACTAGCACAGATACGCAGTATTTT. As protein: CASSQIQRTSTDTQYF. The variable domain in full, completed from reference TRBV11-2 and TRBJ2-3, reads EAGVAQSPRYKIIEKRQSVAFWCNPISGHATLYWYQQILGQGPKLLIQFQNNGVVDDSQLPKDRFSAERLKGVDSTLKIQPAKLEDSAVYLCASSQIQRTSTDTQYFGPGTRLTVL.

The chain has TRBV7-2 and TRBJ2-1; 7 nucleotides match TRBD2. The germline V gene encodes CDR1 SGHTA and CDR2 FQGNSA. V lost 3 bases, J lost 7 bases, and 12 bases stayed unmatched. The CDR3 is made up of 16 amino acids. The CDR3 is CASSFPLSGQTNEQFF. DNA of the CDR3: TGTGCCAGCAGCTTTCCCCTTAGCGGGCAGACTAATGAGCAGTTCTTC. Looking up the rest from reference TRBV7-2 and TRBJ2-1 gives the full variable domain: GAGVSQSPSNKVTEKGKDVELRCDPISGHTALYWYRQSLGQGLEFLIYFQGNSAPDKSGLPSDRFSAERTGGSVSTLTIQRTQQEDSAVYLCASSFPLSGQTNEQFFGPGTRLTVL.

The rearrangement joins TRBV19 to TRBJ2-1; D might be TRBD1 (6 bases). Trimming cost V 4 bases and J 9 bases, with 16 bases left between them. The CDR3 runs to 14 residues. Germline CDR1 is LNHDA and CDR2 is SQIVND (reference sequence). The CDR3 spells CASSRWTDGGEQFF. In DNA form, the CDR3 reads TGTGCCAGTAGTAGGTGGACAGATGGCGGTGAGCAGTTCTTC.

J is TRBJ2-2 and V is TRBV28; D may match TRBD1 or TRBD2 (5 bases each). The germline V gene encodes CDR1 MDHEN and CDR2 SYDVKM. Between the trimmed V and J ends, which lost 3 bases and 5 bases, there was a span of 13 bases. CDR3 length: 15 amino acids. This CDR3 is CASSFVRGRTGELFF. DNA of the CDR3: TGTGCCAGCAGTTTTGTTAGGGGACGGACCGGGGAGCTGTTTTTT. The entire variable domain, with the rest obtained from reference TRBV28 and TRBJ2-2, is as follows: DVKVTQSSRYLVKRTGEKVFLECVQDMDHENMFWYRQDPGLGLRLIYFSYDVKMKEKGDIPEGYSVSREKKERFSLILESASTNQTSMYLCASSFVRGRTGELFFGEGSRLTVL.

The chain joins TRBV30 to TRBJ2-7; TRBD2 might be the D (7 bases). V lost 3 bases to trimming and J lost 2 bases, with 14 bases between them. The CDR3 loop spans 14 amino acids. In germline, CDR1 is GTSNPN, CDR2 SVGIG (reference sequence). The CDR3 bases are TGTGCCTGGAGCCAGGTGCGGGGGCCCTACGAGCAGTACTTC. Translating it yields CAWSQVRGPYEQYF. Drawing the rest from reference TRBV30 and TRBJ2-7, the complete variable domain is SQTIHQWPATLVQPVGSPLSLECTVEGTSNPNLYWYRQAAGRGLQLLFYSVGIGQISSEVPQNLSASRPQDRQFILSSKKLLLSDSGFYLCAWSQVRGPYEQYFGPGTRLTVT.

The V and J genes are TRBV5-1 and TRBJ2-3, with D perhaps TRBD1 or TRBD2 (5 bases each). Germline CDR1 and CDR2: SGHRS and YFSETQ. The CDR3 runs 14 residues. Trimming left V 4 bases short and J 3 bases short, with 12 bases between. This chain's CDR3 is CASSTGTMTDTQYF. In DNA form, the CDR3 reads TGCGCCAGCAGCACCGGGACGATGACAGATACGCAGTATTTT.

This clone occurred a few times. This chain uses TRBV14 with TRBJ2-4; the D gene is possibly TRBD1 (5 bases). The CDR3 runs to 16 residues. Germline V CDR1 and CDR2: SGHDN, FVKESK. Trimming stripped 0 bases from V and 3 bases from J, with 12 bases between. For the CDR3, the DNA is TGTGCCAGCAGCCAAGAGGCAGGGCGAGGCAAAAACATTCAGTACTTC. It specifies CASSQEAGRGKNIQYF.

The V call is TRBV7-9, the J call TRBJ1-1, with no clear D. The V end was cut by 3 bases, the J end by 3 bases, with 8 bases between. The CDR3 length is 13 residues. The germline V gene encodes CDR1 SEHNR and CDR2 FQNEAQ (reference sequence). The CDR3, as DNA: TGTGCCAGCAGCTTCGCAACGGACACTGAAGCTTTCTTT. Translated, it gives CASSFATDTEAFF.

The chain combines TRBV5-1 with TRBJ2-1; 7 bases match TRBD1. The J segment lost 0 bases and the V segment lost 5 bases, leaving 5 bases of the junction unmatched. CDR3 length equals 15 residues. Germline V gene sequence: CDR1 SGHRS, CDR2 YFSETQ. The CDR3 sequence: CASRSAGGSYNEQFF. In nucleotides, the CDR3 is TGCGCCAGCAGGTCGGCAGGGGGCTCCTACAATGAGCAGTTCTTC.

V and J are TRBV5-1 and TRBJ2-3, with TRBD1 matching 8 bases. Per germline, CDR1 SGHRS and CDR2 YFSETQ. There are 16 residues in the CDR3. The junction had 5 bases not matched to a gene; V was cut back by 1 base and J by 1 base. The CDR3 loop reads CASSLIQGGRTDTQYF. For the CDR3, the DNA is TGCGCCAGCAGCTTGATACAGGGGGGCCGCACAGATACGCAGTATTTT.

This clone showed up just a few times. The chain combines TRBV29-1 with TRBJ1-2, with a tentative D call TRBD1 (6 bases). The V gene's germline CDR1 is SQVTM and CDR2 ANQGSEA. The CDR3 sequence is 12 residues long. V was shortened by 6 bases and J by 5 bases, with 13 bases between the two germline ends. Written as DNA, the CDR3 is TGCAGCGTCCAACAGGGCGAATATGGCTACACCTTC. Encoded protein: CSVQQGEYGYTF.

This clone was seen a handful of times. The rearrangement joins TRBV29-1 to TRBJ1-4; D unclear. The length of the CDR3 is 12 residues. Trimming stripped 4 bases from V and 7 bases from J, with 10 bases between. Germline V gives CDR1 SQVTM, CDR2 ANQGSEA. The chain's CDR3 is CSVGRSPEKLFF. Here the CDR3 DNA reads TGCAGCGTTGGAAGATCCCCTGAAAAACTGTTTTTT.

This clone appeared a few times. J is TRBJ1-1 and V is TRBV29-1; D ambiguous. The germline V and J ends were trimmed by 8 bases and 0 bases, with 13 bases remaining between them. This CDR3 contains 13 residues. CDR1 is SQVTM, CDR2 ANQGSEA, per germline. CDR3 amino acids: CSCAGPMNTEAFF. The CDR3 DNA sequence: TGCAGCTGCGCAGGCCCCATGAACACTGAAGCTTTCTTT.

The V call is TRBV5-1, the J call TRBJ2-5; 11 nucleotides agree with TRBD2. The germline V gene encodes CDR1 SGHRS and CDR2 YFSETQ. The junction had 9 bases not matched to a gene; V was cut back by 3 bases and J by 5 bases. The CDR3 sequence is 16 residues long. DNA for the CDR3: TGCGCCAGCAGCTCCGGCGTAGCGGGGGGGGCGGAGACCCAGTACTTC. It is translated as CASSSGVAGGAETQYF.

This clone has a handful of counts. V usage is TRBV29-1 and J usage is TRBJ2-3; the match to TRBD1 covers 7 bases. This CDR3 spans 17 amino acids. With V trimmed by 5 bases and J by 2 bases, 16 bases remained unmatched. Germline V CDR1 and CDR2: SQVTM, ANQGSEA. DNA for the CDR3: TGCAGCGTTCAAGTAGGGGCGGACAGGCTATACACAGATACGCAGTATTTT. This translates into CSVQVGADRLYTDTQYF.

The rearrangement uses TRBV9 and TRBJ2-3; D not resolved. Germline CDR1 is SGDLS and CDR2 is YYNGEE. The V end lost 4 bases, the J end lost 2 bases, and 11 bases lay between the germline ends. The CDR3 consists of 14 residues. This CDR3 reads CASSPRYDTDTQYF. CDR3 coding DNA: TGTGCCAGCAGCCCTAGATACGACACAGATACGCAGTATTTT. The full variable domain, rest sourced from reference TRBV9 and TRBJ2-3, is DSGVTQTPKHLITATGQRVTLRCSPRSGDLSVYWYQQSLDQGLQFLIQYYNGEERAKGNILERFSAQQFPDLHSELNLSSLELGDSALYFCASSPRYDTDTQYFGPGTRLTVL.

The V gene is TRBV11-1, the J gene TRBJ2-4; D may be TRBD1 (6 bases). There are 15 residues in the CDR3. Germline values: CDR1 SGHAT, CDR2 FQDESV (reference sequence). V was shortened by 5 bases and J by 5 bases, with 16 bases between the two germline ends. The CDR3 bases are TGTGCCAGCAGCGGGGGCAGGTTTGCCGAAAACATTCAGTACTTC. Its translation is CASSGGRFAENIQYF.

V gene TRBV2 combines with J gene TRBJ2-4; D not certain. The CDR3 totals 14 residues. CDR1 and CDR2 from the germline V gene are SNHLY and FYNNEI. Trimming shortened V by 5 bases and J by 1 base, and 9 bases separated the two germline ends. The CDR3 nucleotides are TGTGCCAGCAGTTCGTATAGGGCCAAAAACATTCAGTACTTC. This codes for CASSSYRAKNIQYF.

This clone has a single count. The V and J genes are TRBV7-2 and TRBJ1-1; 7 positions agree with TRBD1. V lost 8 bases and J lost 0; bases outside the gene matches: 6. CDR1 is SGHTA, CDR2 FQGNSA, per germline. The CDR3 spans 14 residues. CDR3 nucleotide sequence: TGTGCCAGCCGGACAGGACCCATGAACACTGAAGCTTTCTTT. Translating it yields CASRTGPMNTEAFF.

There are a few counts of this clone. The same CDR3 also results from other DNA sequences found in this sample. DNA for the CDR3: TGTGCCTGGAGCGAACTAGCGGGAAGGACAGATACGCAGTATTTT. Translation gives CAWSELAGRTDTQYF. This chain uses TRBV30 with TRBJ2-3, with 10 bases aligning to TRBD2. There are 15 residues in the CDR3. Germline CDR1 GTSNPN, CDR2 SVGIG (reference sequence). V trimming: 3 bases; J trimming: 3 bases; junction bases outside the gene matches: 6.